The source of this T cell receptor (beta chain) is a study of CD8+ T cells in alopecia areata. Concerning this clone itself: The antigen is unknown.

This CDR3 is built from 15 residues. The V segment lost 5 bases and the J segment 2 bases; nucleotides outside the gene matches: 5. Germline V CDR1 and CDR2: MDHEN, SYDVKM. Punch biopsies of lesional scalp, plus peripheral blood, were taken from alopecia areata patients. PBMCs yielded sorted CD4+ and CD8+ T cells. General study results and limits: Compared with normal scalp, lesional scalp had higher clonality and more expanded CD8+ clones.

TCR sequencing used cDNA made by reverse transcription of extracted RNA. The data were produced by immunoSEQ multiplex PCR, yet TCRdb's version contains in-frame clones alone and is incomplete. In the table there are about 150,000 clones, approximately 50% of which are singletons. The chain couples TRBV28 to TRBJ2-2; TRBD2 matches at 7 bases. Sequenced material: CD4+ T cells sorted from blood. The clonotype was recovered from a human donor with alopecia areata. The CDR3 bases are TGTGCCAGCAGTGCAAGCGGGACCAACACCGGGGAGCTGTTTTTT. Translating gives CASSASGTNTGELFF.